The 18 T cell receptor beta chains below all came from one sample that was sequenced in a study of blood T cell repertoires in COVID-19. Generated by immunoSEQ multiplex PCR, the TCRdb table keeps only in-frame clones and is missing some. The profile shows 150,000 to 200,000 clones, roughly nine tenths of them singletons. The sequencing sample was made of PBMCs or T cells enriched from blood (not recorded which). These receptors came from a woman aged 40-49 years in a cohort exposed to, infected with or recovered from COVID-19 (not recorded which).

This clone was observed once. V usage is TRBV27 and J usage is TRBJ2-1, with D tentatively TRBD2 (6 bases). Trimming removed 8 bases at V and 0 bases at J, with 14 bases between. This CDR3 has 15 amino acids. Germline V gene sequence: CDR1 MNHEY, CDR2 SMNVEV (reference sequence). CDR3 coding DNA: TGTGCCAGCGTTAGCGGCCCTAGCTCCTACAATGAGCAGTTCTTC. Translated, it gives CASVSGPSSYNEQFF.

The gene calls are TRBV24-1 and TRBJ2-1, with TRBD1 identical over 7 bases. After removal of 4 bases from V and 4 bases from J, the junction contained 9 bases not matched to a gene. Germline CDR1 and CDR2: KGHDR and SFDVKD. The CDR3 contains 16 residues. DNA of the CDR3: TGTGCCACCAGTGACCTACAGGGGCCCGGTTACAATGAGCAGTTCTTC. Its protein is CATSDLQGPGYNEQFF.

This chain connects TRBV5-1 to TRBJ1-2; TRBD1 agrees at 7 bases. The germline V gene has CDR1 SGHRS and CDR2 YFSETQ. Losses at the gene ends were 4 bases for V and 1 base for J; bases not matched to a gene: 7. There are 15 residues in the CDR3. CDR3 coding DNA: TGCGCCAGCAGCCTGATGACAGGGATTAACTATGGCTACACCTTC. This translates into CASSLMTGINYGYTF. Full variable domain (remainder filled in from reference TRBV5-1 and TRBJ1-2): KAGVTQTPRYLIKTRGQQVTLSCSPISGHRSVSWYQQTPGQGLQFLFEYFSETQRNKGNFPGRFSGRQFSNSRSEMNVSTLELGDSALYLCASSLMTGINYGYTFGSGTRLTVV.

The chain couples TRBV7-8 to TRBJ2-1; D is unclear. The CDR3 length is 12 residues. Germline lookup yields CDR1 SGHVS and CDR2 FQNEAQ. The V end lost 2 bases, the J end lost 7 bases, and 6 bases lay between the germline ends. The CDR3 here is CASSLIINEQFF. The DNA for the CDR3 is TGTGCCAGCAGCTTAATTATTAATGAGCAGTTCTTC.

In DNA, the CDR3 is TGTGCCAGCAGCTCTTATGGGGCCAGCTACGAGCAGTACTTC. Translating it yields CASSSYGASYEQYF. The chain couples TRBV7-2 to TRBJ2-7, with TRBD1 as a possible D gene (5 bases). From germline, CDR1 is SGHTA and CDR2 FQGNSA. The CDR3 length is 14 residues. The V end was cut by 4 bases, the J end by 3 bases, with 13 bases between.

This sequence joins TRBV5-1 and TRBJ1-2, with 7 nucleotides matching TRBD1. CDR1 SGHRS and CDR2 YFSETQ come from the germline V gene. Unmatched junction bases numbered 10, after V lost 5 bases and J lost 6 bases. CDR3 length equals 14 residues. The CDR3 loop is CASRPTGVGDGYTF. The CDR3 region has the DNA TGCGCCAGCAGGCCAACAGGGGTAGGGGATGGCTACACCTTC.

This chain joins TRBV29-1 and TRBJ1-2, with 8 bases lining up with TRBD1. This CDR3 spans 12 amino acids. The J segment lost 7 bases and the V segment lost 7 bases, leaving 8 bases of the junction unmatched. CDR1 is SQVTM, CDR2 ANQGSEA, per germline. The CDR3 reads CSAPRGLGGYTF. DNA for the CDR3: TGCAGCGCCCCCAGGGGGCTAGGTGGCTACACCTTC.

The V and J genes are TRBV29-1 and TRBJ2-6; D uncertain. The germline V gene has CDR1 SQVTM and CDR2 ANQGSEA. The CDR3 runs to 16 residues. V was clipped by 4 bases and J by 0 bases, with 13 bases between them. The CDR3 protein is CSVVQTVSSGANVLTF. CDR3 bases: TGCAGCGTTGTACAGACGGTGAGCTCTGGGGCCAACGTCCTGACTTTC.

For the CDR3, the DNA is TGTGCCAGCAGCATGACAGGGTGGAGGGCCAACGTCCTGACTTTC. It specifies CASSMTGWRANVLTF. The J gene is TRBJ2-6, the V gene TRBV11-3, with TRBD1 identical over 7 bases. CDR1 SGHNT and CDR2 YENEEA come from the germline V gene. V gave up 5 bases and J gave up 5 bases; unmatched junction bases: 6. The CDR3 spans 15 residues.

J is TRBJ2-3 and V is TRBV16; no clear D. The germline CDR1 and CDR2 sequences are KGHSY and FQNENV. CDR3 length: 12 residues. V gave up 6 bases and J gave up 6 bases, with 10 bases separating them. The CDR3 coding sequence is TGTGCCAGCAGTCTTCTAGGTGATACGCAGTATTTT. This encodes CASSLLGDTQYF.

This clone showed up just once. The genes are TRBV27 and TRBJ2-1; 8 nucleotides align to TRBD2. The CDR3 runs to 15 residues. Unmatched junction bases numbered 7, after V lost 2 bases and J lost 7 bases. Germline V gene lookup returns CDR1 MNHEY and CDR2 SMNVEV (reference sequence). This chain's CDR3 is CASSLGAGDLNEQFF. The CDR3, as DNA: TGTGCCAGCAGTTTAGGAGCGGGGGATTTGAATGAGCAGTTCTTC.

This chain connects TRBV5-1 to TRBJ2-3; tentatively, D is TRBD2 (6 bases). Germline V lookup: CDR1 SGHRS, CDR2 YFSETQ. The CDR3 loop spans 17 amino acids. V gave up 5 bases and J gave up 4 bases, with 23 bases separating them. The CDR3 coding sequence is TGCGCCAGCAGGCCTAACGGAGGAAACGGGGGATCAGATACGCAGTATTTT. It is translated as CASRPNGGNGGSDTQYF.

On this clone itself: This same CDR3 is encoded by further DNA sequences in the sample. The CDR3 DNA reads as TGTGCCAGCAGTGAAGAAGCGGGGGGACAAGAGACCCAGTACTTC. This encodes CASSEEAGGQETQYF. This chain connects TRBV6-1 to TRBJ2-5; 9 bases are a match to TRBD2. Germline CDR1 and CDR2: MNHNS and SASEGT. Trimming took 1 base from V and 2 from J; bases not matched to a gene: 2. The CDR3 loop spans 15 amino acids.

This chain links TRBV27 with TRBJ2-7; D is ambiguous. The V and J ends lost 3 bases and 5 bases respectively, with 11 bases between them. This CDR3 has 13 amino acids. Germline V gene sequence: CDR1 MNHEY, CDR2 SMNVEV (reference sequence). The DNA for the CDR3 is TGTGCCAGCAGTTTTGCTAGAGGTAACGAGCAGTACTTC. As protein: CASSFARGNEQYF.

The chain is built from TRBV13 and TRBJ2-7; 8 nucleotides align to TRBD1. The germline gives CDR1 PRHDT, CDR2 FYEKMQ (reference sequence). Germline trimming cut 2 bases from V and 3 bases from J; bases unmatched to any gene: 3. The CDR3 totals 14 residues. The CDR3 nucleotides are TGTGCCAGCAGCTTACAGGGGGCCCTCTACGAGCAGTACTTC. It codes for CASSLQGALYEQYF.

This sequence joins TRBV6-4 and TRBJ1-1, with D hard to call. The CDR3 length is 11 residues. CDR1 is MRHNA and CDR2 is SNTAGT in the germline V gene. Trimming cost V 7 bases and J 8 bases, with 11 bases left between them. CDR3 sequence reads: CASIAVKEAFF. The CDR3 coding sequence is TGTGCCAGCATTGCGGTTAAAGAAGCTTTCTTT.

The chain carries TRBV24-1 and TRBJ2-1; 9 bases fit TRBD2. Germline V gene sequence: CDR1 KGHDR, CDR2 SFDVKD. The length of the CDR3 is 18 residues. V shed 8 bases and J 7 bases; nucleotides not matched to a gene: 20. CDR3 residues: CATIARPGGTSSLNEQFF. The CDR3 coding sequence is TGTGCCACCATCGCCCGACCAGGGGGGACTAGCAGTCTTAATGAGCAGTTCTTC.

The chain recombines TRBV5-1 with TRBJ1-4; possible D gene TRBD1, 5 bases. CDR1 and CDR2 (germline): SGHRS, YFSETQ. V was pared by 0 bases and J by 7 bases, with 13 bases between. This CDR3 has 15 residues. CDR3 region: CASSLGGGASEKLFF. The CDR3 DNA reads as TGCGCCAGCAGCTTGGGTGGAGGGGCGAGTGAAAAACTGTTTTTT.